The 10 T cell receptor beta chains reported below all come from one sample, sequenced in a study of blood T cell repertoires in COVID-19 (dated by TCRdb to 2018 to 2021). The library was made by the immunoSEQ multiplex PCR assay. What TCRdb holds here is the immuneACCESS table cut down to in-frame rearrangements. Part of the clones is not present; checked against another copy, under half of the missing clones reflect an unresolved V gene, and the others are unexplained. Counted in this sample were 280,000 or so clones; 85% of them appeared once. The ten largest clones represent approximately 12% of the sample. Sequenced input: peripheral blood. The origin of the receptors is a human donor in a cohort sampled during active COVID-19.

V gene TRBV18 combines with J gene TRBJ1-1; 9 bases align to TRBD1. The trim removed 8 bases at V and 5 bases at J, leaving 12 bases unmatched. Germline V gives CDR1 KGHSH, CDR2 LQKENI. This CDR3 comprises 15 residues. CDR3 sequence: CASRGQTGGYTEAFF. The CDR3 region has the DNA TGTGCCAGCCGGGGGCAGACAGGGGGGTATACTGAAGCTTTCTTT.

This clone was detected a few times. The chain has TRBV14 and TRBJ2-3, with 9 bases lining up with TRBD2. Per the germline V gene, CDR1 is SGHDN and CDR2 is FVKESK. This CDR3 has 19 amino acids. V shed 3 bases, J shed 4 bases, and the junction held 17 bases outside the gene matches. CDR3: CASSQKTTSGPRGPDTQYF. The CDR3 bases are TGTGCCAGCAGCCAGAAAACGACTAGCGGTCCGAGGGGGCCAGATACGCAGTATTTT. Supplemented by reference TRBV14 and TRBJ2-3, the full variable domain reads EAGVTQFPSHSVIEKGQTVTLRCDPISGHDNLYWYRRVMGKEIKFLLHFVKESKQDESGMPNNRFLAERTGGTYSTLKVQPAELEDSGVYFCASSQKTTSGPRGPDTQYFGPGTRLTVL.

The chain couples TRBV7-9 to TRBJ2-2, with D hard to call. Germline-derived CDR1 and CDR2 are SEHNR and FQNEAQ (reference sequence). Trimming removed 5 bases at V and 3 bases at J, with 4 bases between. The CDR3 length is 12 residues. The CDR3 protein is CASSLYTGELFF. The CDR3 region has the DNA TGTGCCAGCAGCCTTTACACCGGGGAGCTGTTTTTT.

This sequence joins TRBV25-1 and TRBJ1-1; TRBD1 aligns across 10 bases. Germline-derived CDR1 and CDR2 are MGHDK and SYGVNS. Trimming at V came to 5 bases and at J to 1 base, leaving 4 bases not matched to a gene. This CDR3 is 15 amino acids long. The CDR3 spells CASSTRTGGNTEAFF. The CDR3 DNA reads TGTGCCAGCAGTACTCGGACAGGGGGGAACACTGAAGCTTTCTTT.

The CDR3 DNA reads as TGTGCCAGCAGCGCAGGCCTCTCTGGAAACACCATATATTTT. This sequence encodes CASSAGLSGNTIYF. This chain connects TRBV6-5 to TRBJ1-3; D ambiguous. The CDR3 loop spans 14 amino acids. V shed 6 bases and J shed 0 bases, with 9 bases lying between them. CDR1 MNHEY and CDR2 SVGAGI come from the germline V gene.

This chain joins TRBV7-2 and TRBJ2-1; 8 bases map to TRBD2. CDR3 length: 15 residues. Germline V gene data show CDR1 as SGHTA and CDR2 as FQGNSA. The junction had 3 bases not matched to a gene; V was cut back by 5 bases and J by 0 bases. CDR3 DNA sequence: TGTGCCAGCAGCATGAGCGGGAGCTCCTACAATGAGCAGTTCTTC. It translates to CASSMSGSSYNEQFF.

The chain joins TRBV5-5 to TRBJ2-2; D is perhaps TRBD1 (5 bases). V lost 4 bases and J 2 bases, leaving 9 bases between the germline ends. This CDR3 spans 14 amino acids. The V gene's germline CDR1 is SGHKS and CDR2 YYEKEE (reference sequence). The CDR3: CASSRQSNTGELFF. Written as DNA, the CDR3 is TGTGCCAGCAGCCGACAGAGCAACACCGGGGAGCTGTTTTTT.

The chain has TRBV7-9 and TRBJ2-1; possible D gene TRBD1, 8 bases. The CDR3 runs 15 residues. V lost 7 bases, J lost 3 bases, and 16 bases lay in between. The germline CDR1 and CDR2 sequences are SEHNR and FQNEAQ (reference sequence). CDR3 coding DNA: TGTGCCAGCAACTGGGGGGGACAGGTCTACAATGAGCAGTTCTTC. Translation: CASNWGGQVYNEQFF.

The chain recombines TRBV5-1 with TRBJ2-5, with TRBD2 matching over 9 bases. The CDR3 totals 16 residues. Per the germline V gene, CDR1 is SGHRS and CDR2 is YFSETQ. Unmatched junction bases numbered 5, after V lost 1 base and J lost 1 base. In DNA, the CDR3 is TGCGCCAGCAGCTTGAGGGCTAGCGGGGCCCAAGAGACCCAGTACTTC. Protein sequence: CASSLRASGAQETQYF.

This clone was recorded only once. The chain links TRBV5-1 to TRBJ2-5; TRBD2 matches 8 bases. CDR1 SGHRS and CDR2 YFSETQ come from the germline V gene. The trim removed 9 bases at V and 5 bases at J, leaving 9 bases unmatched. This CDR3 is 13 amino acids long. In DNA, the CDR3 is TGCGCCACCTCGCCGGGGGGGCGGGAGACCCAGTACTTC. Translated, it gives CATSPGGRETQYF.